These 7 T cell receptor beta chains were all obtained from the same sample, sequenced in a study of metastatic and nonmetastatic thyroid tumors (dated by TCRdb to 2018 to 2021). Before undergoing thyroid surgery, none of the patients had been given any kind of treatment. Library preparation was by PCR. The listed sequencing device is Illumina HiSeq 4000. Starting from the raw public reads, TCRdb applied fastp trimming at Q25, assembled clones with MiXCR and retained in-frame beta chains. Here the sample has about 26,000 clones; 15% occur a single time. The ten top clones hold approximately 3.3% of the sample. Sample: blood. These receptors were taken from a female donor with papillary thyroid cancer or a benign thyroid nodule (not recorded which). Some clones in this sample may be carry-over from other donors' samples.

This clone was seen at least ten times. The V gene is TRBV27, the J gene TRBJ2-7; D unclear. The CDR3 has 11 amino acids. Trimming left V 10 bases short and J 6 bases short, with 13 bases between. Germline lookup yields CDR1 MNHEY and CDR2 SMNVEV (reference sequence). This CDR3 is CATLQAREQYF. The DNA for the CDR3 is TGTGCCACTCTTCAAGCTCGCGAGCAGTACTTC.

This clone is judged medium-sized. The chain combines TRBV6-1 with TRBJ2-7, with unresolved D. CDR3 length: 15 residues. Germline CDR1 is MNHNS and CDR2 is SASEGT. With 0 bases removed from V and 2 bases from J, the gap between germline ends came to 11 bases. The CDR3 DNA reads TGTGCCAGCAGTGAAGCACGACGGAGTCCCTACGAGCAGTACTTC. It specifies CASSEARRSPYEQYF.

Worth noting for this clone: It may be a read error: a sequence one base away is much more abundant. The sample contains more than one DNA sequence encoding this CDR3. This chain connects TRBV19 to TRBJ2-1; tentative D call: TRBD2 (6 bases). Per germline, CDR1 LNHDA and CDR2 SQIVND (reference sequence). The CDR3 spans 14 residues. The CDR3 is CASKPGASYNEQSF. Written as DNA, the CDR3 is TGTGCCAGTAAACCGGGAGCGTCCTACAATGAGCAGTCATTC.

This chain connects TRBV6-1 to TRBJ2-7; D is uncertain. Germline assignment: CDR1 MNHNS and CDR2 SASEGT. V was cut by 6 bases and J by 2 bases, with 14 bases left in between. The CDR3 covers 14 residues. The CDR3 loop is CASRRAGVPYEQYF. The DNA of the CDR3 is TGTGCCAGCAGAAGAGCAGGAGTGCCCTACGAGCAGTACTTC.

The chain has TRBV7-9 and TRBJ2-1; D gene unclear. V lost 0 bases to trimming and J lost 7 bases, with 10 bases between them. CDR3 length: 14 residues. Germline V gives CDR1 SEHNR, CDR2 FQNEAQ (reference sequence). In nucleotides, the CDR3 is TGTGCCAGCAGCTTAGCGTTCGGGTCGAATGAGCAGTTCTTC. The encoded protein is CASSLAFGSNEQFF.

Points on this clone: The germline gene is not matched at one end of the junction; a read error may be the cause. The V call is TRBV11-2, the J call TRBJ2-2, with 7 bases that match TRBD2. The CDR3 is 15 residues long. CDR1 is SGHAT, CDR2 FQNNGV, per germline. CDR3 DNA sequence: TGTGCCAGCAGCATATTGACTAGCCAGGGCGGGGAGCTGGTCTTT. This gives the protein CASSILTSQGGELVF.

This clone was counted at least ten times. The chain carries TRBV27 and TRBJ1-2, with D maybe TRBD1 (5 bases). Germline CDR1 and CDR2: MNHEY and SMNVEV (reference sequence). V was clipped by 5 bases and J by 3 bases, with 16 bases between them. The CDR3 runs to 15 residues. The CDR3 DNA is TGTGCCAGCAGTCCCGCAGTAGACAGAGACTATGGCTACACCTTC. This gives the protein CASSPAVDRDYGYTF.